This T cell receptor (beta chain) was profiled in a study of blood T cell repertoires in COVID-19. Overall study context: Specimens from acute and convalescent COVID-19 originated in the United States, Italy and Spain.

The V gene's germline CDR1 is MNHEY and CDR2 SVGAGI. Losses at the gene ends were 2 bases for V and 9 bases for J; bases not matched to a gene: 7. The CDR3 loop spans 15 amino acids. Per the original data handling: Amplifying reference gene primers gave estimates of nucleated cell counts. The repertoire was sequenced with immunoSEQ multiplex PCR; TCRdb's copy has only in-frame clones and lacks some. The V and J calls and the clone size are those of that table, but D and trimming were determined from the DNA. The sample consists of roughly 260,000 clones, 91% of them appearing once. Sequences were obtained from PBMCs or T cells enriched from blood (not recorded which). The J gene is TRBJ1-6, the V gene TRBV6-5; 7 nucleotides align to TRBD1. This TCR was sampled from a human donor in a cohort exposed to, infected with or recovered from COVID-19 (not recorded which). The donor label of this sample is uncertain. The CDR3 nucleotides read TGTGCCAGCAGTTACGGAGCAGGGGGGAGTTCACCCCTCCACTTT. It encodes CASSYGAGGSSPLHF.